This TCR beta chain was documented in a study of CD8 T cells in ankylosing spondylitis. Libraries of TCR beta came from quantitative 5'-RACE with molecular barcodes. One entry per CDR3 protein results from TCRdb running MiXCR on the 5' RACE reads. The table lists a few hundred thousand distinct CDR3 sequences, approximately 22% of them singletons. Findings and limits, study-wide: Disease-linked clones reportedly concentrated significantly in matched ankylosing spondylitis synovial fluid. Typical of ankylosing spondylitis blood, it appeared, was a TCR beta motif of roughly eight highly homologous variants.

CDR1 is SGDLS, CDR2 YYNGEE, per germline. V shed 0 bases and J shed 2 bases, with 10 bases lying between them. The CDR3 extends over 15 amino acids. Turning to this clonotype: The antigen remains undetermined.

The sample consisted of blood, either unsorted or a sorted T cell fraction (not recorded which). This chain links TRBV9 with TRBJ2-3; TRBD1 or TRBD2 may be the D gene (5 bases each). This clonotype was sampled from a male donor with ankylosing spondylitis or in good health (not recorded which). CDR3 protein: CASSVEGTLTDTQYF. In DNA form, the CDR3 reads TGTGCCAGCAGCGTAGAGGGGACCCTCACAGATACGCAGTATTTT.